This T cell receptor (beta chain) stems from a study of T cells after yellow fever vaccination. Study overall: Preparation of fractions with low cell numbers was performed using SMART-Seq v4 Ultra Low Input. Study-level points and caveats: There was a possibility that FACS-sorted repertoires contained abundant clonotypes contaminating from the bulk population. Subsequent booster samples again held most clones from primary vaccination (around 96% CD4, roughly 91% CD8).

Points on this clonotype: What it binds is not known.

TCRdb passed the 5' RACE reads through MiXCR, listing each CDR3 protein once. The sample holds hundreds of thousands of distinct CDR3 sequences, roughly an eighth seen once. Germline V gives CDR1 SGHRS, CDR2 YFSETQ. The CDR3 length is 14 residues. Trimming pared 0 bases from V and 6 bases from J, leaving 9 bases between. The sequence was collected from a man younger than 45 who received the YFV17D yellow fever vaccine. The sample in question was PBMCs, obtained on the day of the yellow fever booster vaccination. The chain employs TRBV5-1 and TRBJ1-4; D is perhaps TRBD1 (6 bases). CDR3 DNA: TGCGCCAGCAGCTTGGCAGGGGTGGATGAAAAACTGTTTTTT. Translation gives CASSLAGVDEKLFF.